The sequence of this T cell receptor beta chain was determined in a study of cytotoxic CD8 clonotypes in ibrutinib-treated CLL. The overall study: Responses: around 24 partial, 2 complete; after median roughly 63 months, approximately 15 stayed remitted, some twelve progressed. Response samples were obtained once patients had received a median about 12 months of treatment, range 6 to 36.

Measured with immunoSEQ multiplex PCR; TCRdb has only the in-frame clones, and not every one. The sample has about 76,000 clones, over 65% seen once. On this clone itself: As yet, its antigen is unknown.

Study-wide points: T-cell clonality at baseline went above that of age-matched healthy donors and rose and fell with circulating CD8+ T-cell counts. The study found clonality rose at ibrutinib response, then fell toward baseline at progression.

The V end lost 3 bases, the J end lost 1 base, and 13 bases lay between the germline ends. Germline V gene lookup returns CDR1 SQVTM and CDR2 ANQGSEA. The CDR3 contains 14 residues. The chain couples TRBV29-1 to TRBJ2-7, with D hard to call. The source is a human donor with chronic lymphocytic leukemia. The sequencing used PBMCs, collected after 24 months of ibrutinib treatment. CDR3 residues: CSVDGSRGSYEQYF. CDR3 DNA sequence: TGCAGCGTTGATGGGTCCCGTGGATCCTACGAGCAGTACTTC.